These 20 T cell receptor beta chains were sequenced from one sample in a study of OX40 agonist ivuxolimab in advanced cancers. Using immunoSEQ multiplex PCR, the repertoire was profiled, and TCRdb retains in-frame clones only, with some absent. This sample has roughly 120,000 clones, with around 92% found just once. The sequenced sample was CD4+ or CD8+ T cells sorted from blood, obtained in a trial of the OX40 agonist ivuxolimab. These receptor sequences come from an adult with an advanced solid tumor such as melanoma, head and neck, liver or kidney cancer.

The gene calls are TRBV28 and TRBJ2-3, with 13 positions matching TRBD2. The CDR3 totals 15 residues. Unmatched junction bases numbered 4, after V lost 5 bases and J lost 5 bases. Germline V gene data show CDR1 as MDHEN and CDR2 as SYDVKM. The CDR3, as DNA: TGTGCCAGCAGTACTAGCGGGAGGGCCGTAGATACGCAGTATTTT. It codes for CASSTSGRAVDTQYF.

This chain links TRBV28 with TRBJ1-5, with D unclear. The CDR3 covers 15 residues. Germline-derived CDR1 and CDR2 are MDHEN and SYDVKM. Between the trimmed V and J ends, which lost 5 bases and 6 bases, there was a span of 17 bases. CDR3 in amino acids: CASSNSGPQTQPQHF. The CDR3 region has the DNA TGTGCCAGCAGTAACTCCGGGCCCCAGACTCAGCCCCAGCATTTT.

V gene TRBV6-5 combines with J gene TRBJ2-3; TRBD2 matches 9 bases. The CDR3 has 15 residues. Germline V CDR1 and CDR2: MNHEY, SVGAGI. V shed 7 bases, J shed 0 bases, and the junction held 5 bases outside the gene matches. The DNA for the CDR3 is TGTGCCAGCAATAGACTAGCGGCTAGCACAGATACGCAGTATTTT. As protein: CASNRLAASTDTQYF.

This rearrangement joins TRBV25-1 to TRBJ2-3; 9 bases match TRBD1. Germline loops: CDR1 MGHDK, CDR2 SYGVNS. Trimming at V came to 4 bases and at J to 4 bases, leaving 9 bases not matched to a gene. CDR3 length: 16 amino acids. CDR3 DNA: TGTGCCAGCAGTGCGAATCGGGACAGGGCGTCAGATACGCAGTATTTT. Amino acid sequence: CASSANRDRASDTQYF.

This clone was seen a single time. V is TRBV19 and J is TRBJ2-4; 7 nucleotides align to TRBD1. V lost 7 bases and J lost 8; bases outside the gene matches: 11. The CDR3 has 14 amino acids. CDR1 is LNHDA and CDR2 is SQIVND in the germline V gene (reference sequence). The CDR3, as DNA: TGTGCCAGTACCCCAGAGCAGGGGGTTGACATTCAGTACTTC. The encoded protein is CASTPEQGVDIQYF.

In this sample, this clone turned up a few times. J is TRBJ1-1 and V is TRBV30; D is ambiguous. V was shortened by 0 bases and J by 1 base, with 6 bases between the two germline ends. CDR3 length: 13 amino acids. Germline V gene sequence: CDR1 GTSNPN, CDR2 SVGIG (reference sequence). DNA for the CDR3: TGTGCCTGGAGTGTGGTAGGGAACACTGAAGCTTTCTTT. Translation: CAWSVVGNTEAFF. Together with reference TRBV30 and TRBJ1-1, the CDR3 gives the full variable domain: SQTIHQWPATLVQPVGSPLSLECTVEGTSNPNLYWYRQAAGRGLQLLFYSVGIGQISSEVPQNLSASRPQDRQFILSSKKLLLSDSGFYLCAWSVVGNTEAFFGQGTRLTVV.

The chain carries TRBV5-1 and TRBJ2-1; 9 nucleotides align to TRBD1. Germline CDR1 reads SGHRS; CDR2 reads YFSETQ. V lost 3 bases and J lost 6; bases outside the gene matches: 7. The CDR3 spans 15 residues. The CDR3 sequence: CASSSPGQGINEQFF. The CDR3 DNA is TGCGCCAGCAGCTCACCGGGACAGGGAATCAATGAGCAGTTCTTC.

This chain uses TRBV28 with TRBJ2-1; 7 positions agree with TRBD1. CDR1 is MDHEN and CDR2 is SYDVKM in the germline V gene. CDR3 length: 16 amino acids. With 2 bases clipped from V and 6 bases from J, the junction kept 10 bases outside the gene matches. The chain's CDR3 is CASSLPDREMTNEQFF. The CDR3 coding sequence is TGTGCCAGCAGTTTACCCGACAGGGAGATGACCAATGAGCAGTTCTTC.

The chain couples TRBV6-1 to TRBJ2-7; unclear D gene. The germline gives CDR1 MNHNS, CDR2 SASEGT. This CDR3 has 13 amino acids. Trimming cost V 3 bases and J 3 bases, with 9 bases left between them. The CDR3 bases are TGTGCCAGCAGTGAGAGGCAGTACTACGAGCAGTACTTC. This codes for CASSERQYYEQYF.

The chain is built from TRBV28 and TRBJ1-4, with D possibly matching TRBD1 (6 bases). V dropped 6 bases and J dropped 5 bases, with 19 bases sitting between them. This CDR3 comprises 16 residues. CDR1 and CDR2 from the germline V gene are MDHEN and SYDVKM. The CDR3 coding sequence is TGTGCCAGCAGCCTAGCAGAGGGGGTAGTCAATGAAAAACTGTTTTTT. Its translation: CASSLAEGVVNEKLFF.

The J gene is TRBJ1-4, the V gene TRBV7-9; D is unresolved. V dropped 11 bases and J dropped 3 bases, with 13 bases sitting between them. Germline CDR1 is SEHNR and CDR2 is FQNEAQ (reference sequence). CDR3 length: 13 residues. CDR3 region: CAGVGDSNEKLFF. CDR3 DNA sequence: TGTGCCGGAGTGGGAGACTCTAATGAAAAACTGTTTTTT.

The chain employs TRBV11-2 and TRBJ1-1; D not resolved. The V gene lost 1 base and the J gene lost 2 bases, with 11 bases spanning the gap. The CDR3 runs to 15 residues. Germline lookup yields CDR1 SGHAT and CDR2 FQNNGV. CDR3 sequence: CASSLGSGPNTEAFF. CDR3 coding DNA: TGTGCCAGCAGCTTAGGATCAGGACCAAACACTGAAGCTTTCTTT. Combining the CDR3 with reference TRBV11-2 and TRBJ1-1 gives the whole variable domain EAGVAQSPRYKIIEKRQSVAFWCNPISGHATLYWYQQILGQGPKLLIQFQNNGVVDDSQLPKDRFSAERLKGVDSTLKIQPAKLEDSAVYLCASSLGSGPNTEAFFGQGTRLTVV.

This chain joins TRBV5-4 and TRBJ2-2, with D perhaps TRBD1 (6 bases). The CDR3 has 16 residues. CDR1 is SGHNT, CDR2 YYREEE, per germline (reference sequence). V was cut by 1 base and J by 4 bases, with 14 bases left in between. DNA for the CDR3: TGTGCCAGCAGCTTGAGAGCGACCAGGGGCACCGGGGAGCTGTTTTTT. Translating it yields CASSLRATRGTGELFF. Full variable domain (remainder filled in from reference TRBV5-4 and TRBJ2-2): ETGVTQSPTHLIKTRGQQVTLRCSSQSGHNTVSWYQQALGQGPQFIFQYYREEENGRGNFPPRFSGLQFPNYSSELNVNALELDDSALYLCASSLRATRGTGELFFGEGSRLTVL.

V gene TRBV28 combines with J gene TRBJ1-5; 8 nucleotides line up with TRBD1. Germline-derived CDR1 and CDR2 are MDHEN and SYDVKM. After removal of 6 bases from V and 0 bases from J, the junction contained 10 bases not matched to a gene. The length of the CDR3 is 17 residues. CDR3 sequence (DNA): TGTGCCAGCAGCCTAGGTCCGACAGGGGATAGCAATCAGCCCCAGCATTTT. Translation gives CASSLGPTGDSNQPQHF.

CDR3: CASSQAGNGGLAEGPVSYEQYF. CDR3 nucleotide sequence: TGTGCCAGCAGCCAAGCAGGGAATGGTGGGCTAGCGGAAGGCCCCGTCTCCTACGAGCAGTACTTC. The rearrangement links TRBV4-2 to TRBJ2-7, with 7 bases that match TRBD2. J lost 0 bases, V lost 1 base, and 24 bases had no gene match. Germline V gives CDR1 LGHNA, CDR2 YNFKEQ. CDR3 length: 22 amino acids.

This sequence joins TRBV19 and TRBJ1-6; D remains unclear. The CDR3 extends over 13 amino acids. Deletions cut 3 bases from V and 5 bases from J, with 5 bases between. Germline V gene lookup returns CDR1 LNHDA and CDR2 SQIVND (reference sequence). CDR3 residues: CASSMVNNSPLHF. CDR3 coding DNA: TGTGCCAGTAGTATGGTCAATAATTCACCCCTCCACTTT.

The V call is TRBV5-1, the J call TRBJ2-7; 9 nucleotides line up with TRBD2. The ends lost 3 bases at V and 2 bases at J; junction bases unmatched: 6. Germline V CDR1 and CDR2: SGHRS, YFSETQ. The CDR3 contains 15 residues. The CDR3 nucleotides are TGCGCCAGCAGCTCGATAGCGGGAGAGCCCTACGAGCAGTACTTC. This codes for CASSSIAGEPYEQYF.

V is TRBV19 and J is TRBJ1-1, with TRBD1 identical over 7 bases. The germline V gene encodes CDR1 LNHDA and CDR2 SQIVND (reference sequence). Unmatched junction bases numbered 10, after V lost 4 bases and J lost 2 bases. The CDR3 has 16 amino acids. The DNA for the CDR3 is TGTGCCAGTAGTACCCCGGGACGGGACAGCAACACTGAAGCTTTCTTT. Protein product: CASSTPGRDSNTEAFF.

The V call is TRBV10-3, the J call TRBJ1-5; 7 bases agree with TRBD1. J gave up 5 bases and V 6 bases, and 7 bases lay outside the gene matches. The CDR3 consists of 14 residues. Germline assignment: CDR1 ENHRY and CDR2 SYGVKD. The DNA of the CDR3 is TGTGCCATCAGCGCCGACAGGGAATATCAGCCCCAGCATTTT. Its protein product is CAISADREYQPQHF.

The gene calls are TRBV7-9 and TRBJ2-1; no firm D call. The CDR3 is made up of 15 amino acids. V was clipped by 3 bases and J by 3 bases, with 12 bases between them. From germline, CDR1 is SEHNR and CDR2 FQNEAQ (reference sequence). Written as DNA, the CDR3 is TGTGCCAGCAGCTTTTTTAGATCTCTCTACAATGAGCAGTTCTTC. Protein: CASSFFRSLYNEQFF.